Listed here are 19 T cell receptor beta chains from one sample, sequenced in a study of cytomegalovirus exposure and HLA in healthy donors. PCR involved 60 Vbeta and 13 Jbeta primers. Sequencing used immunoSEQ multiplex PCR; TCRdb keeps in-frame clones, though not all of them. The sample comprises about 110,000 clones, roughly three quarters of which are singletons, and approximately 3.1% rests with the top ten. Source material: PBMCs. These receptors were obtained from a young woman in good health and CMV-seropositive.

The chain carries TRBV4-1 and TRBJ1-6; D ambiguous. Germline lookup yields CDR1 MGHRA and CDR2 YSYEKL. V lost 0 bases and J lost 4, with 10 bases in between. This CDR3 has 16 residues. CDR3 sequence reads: CASSQDDRSYNSPLHF. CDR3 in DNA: TGCGCCAGCAGCCAAGATGATCGCAGTTATAATTCACCCCTCCACTTT.

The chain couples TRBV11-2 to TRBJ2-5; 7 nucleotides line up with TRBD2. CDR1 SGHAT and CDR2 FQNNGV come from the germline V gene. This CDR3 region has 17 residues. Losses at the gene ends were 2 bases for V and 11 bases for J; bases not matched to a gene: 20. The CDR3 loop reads CASSLRFLAAKTGGQYF. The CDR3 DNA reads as TGTGCCAGCAGCTTAAGGTTCCTAGCGGCAAAAACTGGAGGGCAGTACTTC.

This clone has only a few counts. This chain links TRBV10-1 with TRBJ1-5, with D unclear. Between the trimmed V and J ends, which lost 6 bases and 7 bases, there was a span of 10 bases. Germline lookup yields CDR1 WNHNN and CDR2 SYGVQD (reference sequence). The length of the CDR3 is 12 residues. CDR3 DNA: TGCGCCAGCAGCGAGCCGGGGCAGCCCCAGCATTTT. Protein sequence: CASSEPGQPQHF.

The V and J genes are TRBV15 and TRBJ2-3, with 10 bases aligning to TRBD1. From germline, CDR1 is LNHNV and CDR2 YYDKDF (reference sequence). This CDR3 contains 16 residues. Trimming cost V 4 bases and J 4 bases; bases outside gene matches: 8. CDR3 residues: CATSTRTGGGADTQYF. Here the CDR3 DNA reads TGTGCCACCAGCACCCGGACAGGGGGTGGGGCAGATACGCAGTATTTT.

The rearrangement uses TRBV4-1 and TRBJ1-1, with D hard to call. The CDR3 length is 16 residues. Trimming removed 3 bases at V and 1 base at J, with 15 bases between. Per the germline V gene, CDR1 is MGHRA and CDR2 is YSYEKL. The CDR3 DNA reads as TGCGCCAGCAGCCACAGATCGTGGGGAGGGAACACTGAAGCTTTCTTT. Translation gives CASSHRSWGGNTEAFF.

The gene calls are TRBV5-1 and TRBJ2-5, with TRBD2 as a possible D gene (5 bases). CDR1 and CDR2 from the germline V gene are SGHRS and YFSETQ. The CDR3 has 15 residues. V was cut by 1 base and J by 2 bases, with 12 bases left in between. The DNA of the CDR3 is TGCGCCAGCAGCTTGTCAGCGGTCCTTCAAGAGACCCAGTACTTC. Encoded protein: CASSLSAVLQETQYF.

CDR3 sequence reads: CASRGQGKVNTEAFF. The CDR3 DNA reads TGTGCCAGTCGGGGACAGGGAAAGGTGAACACTGAAGCTTTCTTT. This chain connects TRBV19 to TRBJ1-1; the match to TRBD1 covers 9 bases. V lost 8 bases and J lost 0; bases outside the gene matches: 7. The CDR3 runs to 15 residues. The germline CDR1 and CDR2 sequences are LNHDA and SQIVND (reference sequence).

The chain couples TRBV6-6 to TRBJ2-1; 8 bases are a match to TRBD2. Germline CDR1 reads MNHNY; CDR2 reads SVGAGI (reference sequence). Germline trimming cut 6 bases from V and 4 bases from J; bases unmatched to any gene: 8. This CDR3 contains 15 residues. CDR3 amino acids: CASSPGTRGYNEQFF. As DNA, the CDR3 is TGTGCCAGCAGCCCCGGGACTAGGGGGTACAATGAGCAGTTCTTC.

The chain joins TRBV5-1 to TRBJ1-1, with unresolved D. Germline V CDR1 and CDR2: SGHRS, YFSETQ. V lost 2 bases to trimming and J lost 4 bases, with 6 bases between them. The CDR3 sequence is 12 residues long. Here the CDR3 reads CASSFGGTEAFF. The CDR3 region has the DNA TGCGCCAGCAGCTTTGGAGGCACTGAAGCTTTCTTT.

The CDR3 DNA is TGTGCCAGCAGCCGGTGGGACAGGGGCGACGAGCAGTACTTC. Its protein is CASSRWDRGDEQYF. V is TRBV11-3 and J is TRBJ2-7; 10 bases align to TRBD1. J was trimmed by 5 bases and V by 5 bases; bases with no gene match: 6. This CDR3 spans 14 amino acids. Germline V gene lookup returns CDR1 SGHNT and CDR2 YENEEA.

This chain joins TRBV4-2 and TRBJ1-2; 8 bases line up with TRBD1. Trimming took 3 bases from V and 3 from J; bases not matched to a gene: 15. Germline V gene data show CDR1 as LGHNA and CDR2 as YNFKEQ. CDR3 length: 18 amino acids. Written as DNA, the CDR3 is TGTGCCAGCAGCCATGTCCCCCAGGGGGCACCGCAAGACTATGGCTACACCTTC. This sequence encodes CASSHVPQGAPQDYGYTF.

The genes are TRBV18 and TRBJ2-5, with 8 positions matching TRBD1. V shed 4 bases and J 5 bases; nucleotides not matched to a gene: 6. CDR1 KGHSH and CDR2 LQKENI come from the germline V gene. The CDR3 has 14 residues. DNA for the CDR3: TGTGCCAGCTCACGGGAAGGACAGGGTGAGACCCAGTACTTC. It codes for CASSREGQGETQYF.

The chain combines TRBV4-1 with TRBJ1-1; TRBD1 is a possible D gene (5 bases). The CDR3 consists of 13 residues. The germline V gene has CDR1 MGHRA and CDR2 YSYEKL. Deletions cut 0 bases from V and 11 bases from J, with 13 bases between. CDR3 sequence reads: CASSQERQRDAFF. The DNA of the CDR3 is TGCGCCAGCAGCCAAGAAAGACAGCGGGACGCTTTCTTT.

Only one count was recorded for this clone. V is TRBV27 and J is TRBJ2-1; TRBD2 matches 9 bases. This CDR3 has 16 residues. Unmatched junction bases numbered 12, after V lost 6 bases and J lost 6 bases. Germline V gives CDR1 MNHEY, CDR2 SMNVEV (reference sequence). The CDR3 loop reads CASSPLRLAGFNEQFF. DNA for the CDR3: TGTGCCAGCAGCCCCCTCCGGCTAGCGGGGTTCAATGAGCAGTTCTTC.

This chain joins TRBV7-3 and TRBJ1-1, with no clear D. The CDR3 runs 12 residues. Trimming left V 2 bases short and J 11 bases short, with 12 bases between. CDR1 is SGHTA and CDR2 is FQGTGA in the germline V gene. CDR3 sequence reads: CASSLRPQRAFF. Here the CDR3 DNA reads TGTGCCAGCAGCTTACGACCCCAGAGGGCTTTCTTT.

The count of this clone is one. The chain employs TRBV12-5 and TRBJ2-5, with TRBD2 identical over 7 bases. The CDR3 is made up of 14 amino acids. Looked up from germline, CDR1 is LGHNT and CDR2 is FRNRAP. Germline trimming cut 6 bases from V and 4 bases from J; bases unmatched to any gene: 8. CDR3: CASGKGREGETQYF. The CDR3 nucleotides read TGTGCTAGTGGCAAAGGCAGGGAGGGAGAGACCCAGTACTTC.

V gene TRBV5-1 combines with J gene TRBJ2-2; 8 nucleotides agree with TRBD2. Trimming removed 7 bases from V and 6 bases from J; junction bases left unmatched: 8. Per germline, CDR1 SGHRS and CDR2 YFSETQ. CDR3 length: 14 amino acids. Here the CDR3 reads CASRSGGEAGELFF. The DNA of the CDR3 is TGCGCCAGCCGCTCGGGAGGGGAGGCCGGGGAGCTGTTTTTT.

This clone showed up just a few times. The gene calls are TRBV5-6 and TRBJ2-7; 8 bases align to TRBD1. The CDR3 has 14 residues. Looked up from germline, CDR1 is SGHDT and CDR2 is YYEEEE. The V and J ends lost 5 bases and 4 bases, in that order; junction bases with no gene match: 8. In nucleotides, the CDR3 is TGTGCCAGCAGGGGTCGGACAGGGCTATACGAGCAGTACTTC. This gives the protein CASRGRTGLYEQYF.

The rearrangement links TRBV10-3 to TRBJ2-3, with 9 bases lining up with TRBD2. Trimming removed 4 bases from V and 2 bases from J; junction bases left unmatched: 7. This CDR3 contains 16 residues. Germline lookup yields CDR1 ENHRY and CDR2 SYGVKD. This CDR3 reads CAISARLAEVTDTQYF. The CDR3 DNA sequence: TGTGCCATCAGTGCTCGACTAGCGGAGGTCACAGATACGCAGTATTTT.